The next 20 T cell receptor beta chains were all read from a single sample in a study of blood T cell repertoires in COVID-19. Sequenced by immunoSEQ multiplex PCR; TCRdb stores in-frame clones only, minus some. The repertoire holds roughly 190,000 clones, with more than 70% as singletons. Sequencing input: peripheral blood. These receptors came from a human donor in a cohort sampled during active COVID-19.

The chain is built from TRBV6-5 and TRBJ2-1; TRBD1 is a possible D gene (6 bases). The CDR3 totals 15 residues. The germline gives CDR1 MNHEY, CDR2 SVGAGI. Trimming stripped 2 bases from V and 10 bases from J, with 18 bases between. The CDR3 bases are TGTGCCAGCAGTTACGGGGACATGGGATATGTGGAGCAGTTCTTC. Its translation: CASSYGDMGYVEQFF.

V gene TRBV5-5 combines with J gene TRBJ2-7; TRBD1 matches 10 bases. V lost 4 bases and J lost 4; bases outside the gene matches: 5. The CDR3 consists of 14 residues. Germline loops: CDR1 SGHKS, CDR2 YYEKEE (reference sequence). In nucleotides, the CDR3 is TGTGCCAGCAGCCCGGACAGGGGGTGGTACGAGCAGTACTTC. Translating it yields CASSPDRGWYEQYF.

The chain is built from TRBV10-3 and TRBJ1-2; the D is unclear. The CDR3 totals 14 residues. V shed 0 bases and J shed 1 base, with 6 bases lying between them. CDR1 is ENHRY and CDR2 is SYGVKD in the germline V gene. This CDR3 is CAISESNSNYGYTF. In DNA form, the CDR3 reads TGTGCCATCAGTGAGTCGAACAGTAACTATGGCTACACCTTC.

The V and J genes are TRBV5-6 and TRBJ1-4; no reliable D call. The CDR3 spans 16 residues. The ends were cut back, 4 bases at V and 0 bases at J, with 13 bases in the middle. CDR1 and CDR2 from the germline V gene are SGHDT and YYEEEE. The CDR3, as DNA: TGTGCCAGCAGCCCCGGAGGTGGATCAACTAATGAAAAACTGTTTTTT. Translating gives CASSPGGGSTNEKLFF.

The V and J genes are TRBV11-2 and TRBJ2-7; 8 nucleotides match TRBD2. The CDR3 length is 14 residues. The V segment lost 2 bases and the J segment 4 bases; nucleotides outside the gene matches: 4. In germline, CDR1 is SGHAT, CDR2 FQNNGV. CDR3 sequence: CASSLPGGGYEQYF. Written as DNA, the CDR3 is TGTGCCAGCAGCTTACCGGGAGGGGGGTACGAGCAGTACTTC.

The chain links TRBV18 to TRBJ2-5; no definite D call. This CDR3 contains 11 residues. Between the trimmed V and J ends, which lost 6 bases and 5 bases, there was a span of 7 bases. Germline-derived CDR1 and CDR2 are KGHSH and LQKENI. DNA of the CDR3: TGTGCCAGCTCTTCCATGGAGACCCAGTACTTC. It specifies CASSSMETQYF.

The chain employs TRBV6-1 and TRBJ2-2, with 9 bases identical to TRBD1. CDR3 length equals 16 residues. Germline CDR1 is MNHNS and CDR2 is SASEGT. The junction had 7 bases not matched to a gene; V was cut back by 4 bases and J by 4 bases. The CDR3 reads CASSGTGGLTTGELFF. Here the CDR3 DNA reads TGTGCCAGCAGTGGTACAGGGGGCCTAACCACCGGGGAGCTGTTTTTT.

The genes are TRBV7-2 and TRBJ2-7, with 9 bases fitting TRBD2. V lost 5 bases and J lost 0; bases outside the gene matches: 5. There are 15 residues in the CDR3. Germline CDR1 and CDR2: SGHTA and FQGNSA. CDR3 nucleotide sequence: TGTGCCAGCAGCGTGATTAGCGGGAGCTCCTACGAGCAGTACTTC. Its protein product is CASSVISGSSYEQYF.

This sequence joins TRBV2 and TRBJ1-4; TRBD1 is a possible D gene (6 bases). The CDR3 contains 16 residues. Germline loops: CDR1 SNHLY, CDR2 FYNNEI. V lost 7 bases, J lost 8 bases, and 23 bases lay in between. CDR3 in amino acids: CASNPGTRFDVEKLFF. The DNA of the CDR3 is TGTGCCAGCAATCCCGGGACAAGGTTTGATGTGGAAAAACTGTTTTTT.

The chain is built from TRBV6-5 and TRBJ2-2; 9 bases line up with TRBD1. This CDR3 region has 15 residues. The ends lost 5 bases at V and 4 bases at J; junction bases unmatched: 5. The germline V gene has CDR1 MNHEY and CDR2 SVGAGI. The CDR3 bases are TGTGCCAGCAGTAACAGGGGGCATGGCACCGGGGAGCTGTTTTTT. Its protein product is CASSNRGHGTGELFF.

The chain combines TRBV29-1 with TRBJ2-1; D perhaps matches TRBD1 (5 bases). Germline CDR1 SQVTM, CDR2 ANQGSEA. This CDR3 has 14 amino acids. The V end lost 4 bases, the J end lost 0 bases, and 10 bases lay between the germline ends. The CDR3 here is CSVGLDTSYNEQFF. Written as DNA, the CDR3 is TGCAGCGTTGGGCTGGACACCTCCTACAATGAGCAGTTCTTC.

CDR3 protein: CASSLTSGTESPLHF. The CDR3 DNA reads as TGTGCCAGCAGCTTAACCAGCGGGACCGAATCACCCCTCCACTTT. The chain carries TRBV7-6 and TRBJ1-6, with a tentative D call TRBD1 (5 bases). This CDR3 comprises 15 residues. The V gene's germline CDR1 is SGHVS and CDR2 FNYEAQ. V was pared by 2 bases and J by 10 bases, with 15 bases between.

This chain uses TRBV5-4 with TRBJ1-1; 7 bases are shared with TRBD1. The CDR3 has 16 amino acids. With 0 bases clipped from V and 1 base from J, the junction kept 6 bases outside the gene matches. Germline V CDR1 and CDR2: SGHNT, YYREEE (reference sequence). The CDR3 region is CASSLGNRGGNTEAFF. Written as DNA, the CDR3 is TGTGCCAGCAGCTTGGGGAACAGGGGTGGGAACACTGAAGCTTTCTTT.

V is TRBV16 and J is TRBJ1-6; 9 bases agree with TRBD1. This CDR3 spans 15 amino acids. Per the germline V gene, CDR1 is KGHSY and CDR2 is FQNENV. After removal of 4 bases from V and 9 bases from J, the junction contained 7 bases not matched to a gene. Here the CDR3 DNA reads TGTGCCAGCAGCCCAGCCGGGACAGGGTCTTCACCCCTCCACTTT. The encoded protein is CASSPAGTGSSPLHF.

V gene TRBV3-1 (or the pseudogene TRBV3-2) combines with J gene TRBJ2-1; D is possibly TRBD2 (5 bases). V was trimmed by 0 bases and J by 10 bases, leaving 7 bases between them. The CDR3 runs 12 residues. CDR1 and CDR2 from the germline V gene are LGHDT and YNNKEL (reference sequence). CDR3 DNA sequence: TGTGCCAGCAGCCAAGATCGGGGAGAGCAGTTCTTC. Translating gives CASSQDRGEQFF.

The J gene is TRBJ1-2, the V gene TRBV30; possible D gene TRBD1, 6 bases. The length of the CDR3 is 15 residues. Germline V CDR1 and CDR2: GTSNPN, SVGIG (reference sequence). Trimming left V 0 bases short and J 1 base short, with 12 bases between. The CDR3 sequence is CAWSVQTGNNYGYTF. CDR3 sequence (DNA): TGTGCCTGGAGTGTACAGACAGGCAATAACTATGGCTACACCTTC.

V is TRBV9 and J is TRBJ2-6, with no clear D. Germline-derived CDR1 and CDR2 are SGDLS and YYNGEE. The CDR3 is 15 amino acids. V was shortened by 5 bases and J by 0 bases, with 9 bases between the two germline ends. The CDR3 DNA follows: TGTGCCAGCAGTCCCACCAGCTCTGGGGCCAACGTCCTGACTTTC. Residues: CASSPTSSGANVLTF. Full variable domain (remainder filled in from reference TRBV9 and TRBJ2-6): DSGVTQTPKHLITATGQRVTLRCSPRSGDLSVYWYQQSLDQGLQFLIQYYNGEERAKGNILERFSAQQFPDLHSELNLSSLELGDSALYFCASSPTSSGANVLTFGAGSRLTVL.

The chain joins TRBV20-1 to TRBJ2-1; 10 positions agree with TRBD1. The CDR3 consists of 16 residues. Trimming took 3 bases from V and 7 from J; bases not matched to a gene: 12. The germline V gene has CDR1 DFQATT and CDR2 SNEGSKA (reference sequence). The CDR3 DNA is TGCAGTGCTAGTGCGCTCGGACAGGGGGGAGGGAATGAGCAGTTCTTC. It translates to CSASALGQGGGNEQFF.

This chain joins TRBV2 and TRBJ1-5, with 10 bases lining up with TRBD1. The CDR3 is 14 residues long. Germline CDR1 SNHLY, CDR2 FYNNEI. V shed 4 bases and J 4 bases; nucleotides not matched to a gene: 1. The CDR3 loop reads CASSGTGGNQPQHF. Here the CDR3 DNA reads TGTGCCAGCAGTGGGACAGGGGGGAATCAGCCCCAGCATTTT.

The CDR3 reads CATSSGDRGLNEKLFF. In DNA, the CDR3 is TGTGCCACCAGCAGCGGGGACAGGGGGCTGAATGAAAAACTGTTTTTT. V gene TRBV15 combines with J gene TRBJ1-4; 12 bases fit TRBD1. The CDR3 runs to 16 residues. V gave up 3 bases and J gave up 5 bases; unmatched junction bases: 4. Germline CDR1 LNHNV, CDR2 YYDKDF (reference sequence). The entire variable domain, with the rest obtained from reference TRBV15 and TRBJ1-4, is as follows: DAMVIQNPRYQVTQFGKPVTLSCSQTLNHNVMYWYQQKSSQAPKLLFHYYDKDFNNEADTPDNFQSRRPNTSFCFLDIRSPGLGDTAMYLCATSSGDRGLNEKLFFGSGTQLSVL.